This TCR beta chain was identified during a study of beta chain features in type 1 diabetes. The wider study: Healthy donors resembled patients in age, gender and cell yields.

Notes on this clone: Its specificity is unknown.

As every portion of the isolated RNA was reverse transcribed, the sequencing read expressed TCRB transcripts. Sequencing of naive, central memory and regulatory T cell samples gave an average of around 3.6 million reads. Produced via immunoSEQ multiplex PCR; TCRdb's table is partial and in-frame only. The repertoire includes about 270,000 clones, roughly an eighth of them detected once, and about 0.017% sits in the top ten. The CDR3 has 13 amino acids. Between the trimmed V and J ends, which lost 5 bases and 4 bases, there was a span of 9 bases. Germline-derived CDR1 and CDR2 are LNHNV and YYDKDF (reference sequence). The study's findings and limits: Within the patient group, naive, central memory and Treg TCRB repertoires appeared more similar to each other than within healthy donors. Researchers report that Type 1 diabetes patients had moderately but significantly shorter TCRB CDR3s across all four CD4+ subsets.

This TCR was sampled from a man aged 25-45 years with type 1 diabetes. V gene TRBV15 combines with J gene TRBJ1-5, with unresolved D. The material sequenced was naive CD4+ T cells from blood. The CDR3 DNA sequence: TGTGCCACCAGCGGCAGTACAAATCAGCCCCAGCATTTT. The encoded protein is CATSGSTNQPQHF.